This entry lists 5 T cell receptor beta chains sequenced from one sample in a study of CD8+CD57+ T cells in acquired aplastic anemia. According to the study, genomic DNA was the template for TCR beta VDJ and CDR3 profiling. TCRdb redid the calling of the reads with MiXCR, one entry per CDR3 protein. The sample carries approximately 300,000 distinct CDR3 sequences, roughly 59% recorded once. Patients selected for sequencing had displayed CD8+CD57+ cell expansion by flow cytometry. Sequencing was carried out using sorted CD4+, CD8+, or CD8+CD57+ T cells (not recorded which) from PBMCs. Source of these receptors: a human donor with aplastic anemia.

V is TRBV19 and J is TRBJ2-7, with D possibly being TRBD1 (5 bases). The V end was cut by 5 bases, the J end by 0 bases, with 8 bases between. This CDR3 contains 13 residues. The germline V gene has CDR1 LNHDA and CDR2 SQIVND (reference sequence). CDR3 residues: CASSSGYSYEQYF. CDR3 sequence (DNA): TGTGCCAGTAGTTCAGGGTACTCCTACGAGCAGTACTTC.

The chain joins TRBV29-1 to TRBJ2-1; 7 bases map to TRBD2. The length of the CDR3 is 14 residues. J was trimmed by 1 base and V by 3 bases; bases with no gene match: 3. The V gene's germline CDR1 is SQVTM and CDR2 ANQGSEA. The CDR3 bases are TGCAGCGTTGAGGGGGGGGGGTCCTACAATGAGCAGTTCTTC. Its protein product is CSVEGGGSYNEQFF.

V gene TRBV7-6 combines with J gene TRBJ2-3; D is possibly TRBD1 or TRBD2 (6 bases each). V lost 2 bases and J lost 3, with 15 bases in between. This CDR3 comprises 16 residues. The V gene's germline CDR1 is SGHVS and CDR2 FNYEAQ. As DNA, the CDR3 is TGTGCCAGCAGCTTAATCGGGGGCTTGGGGACAGATACGCAGTATTTT. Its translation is CASSLIGGLGTDTQYF.

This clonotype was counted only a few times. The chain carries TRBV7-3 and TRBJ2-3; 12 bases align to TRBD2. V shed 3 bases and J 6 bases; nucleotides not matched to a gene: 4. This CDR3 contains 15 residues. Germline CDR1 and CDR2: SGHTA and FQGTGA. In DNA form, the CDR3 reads TGTGCCAGCAGCTTTCTAGCGGGGGGGCGGGATACGCAGTATTTT. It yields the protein CASSFLAGGRDTQYF.

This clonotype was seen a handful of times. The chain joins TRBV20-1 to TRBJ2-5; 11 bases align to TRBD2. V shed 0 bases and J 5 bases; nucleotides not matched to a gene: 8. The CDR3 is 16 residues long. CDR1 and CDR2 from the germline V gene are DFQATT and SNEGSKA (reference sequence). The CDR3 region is CSARDPASGGYETQYF. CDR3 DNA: TGCAGTGCTAGAGACCCGGCTAGCGGGGGGTATGAGACCCAGTACTTC.